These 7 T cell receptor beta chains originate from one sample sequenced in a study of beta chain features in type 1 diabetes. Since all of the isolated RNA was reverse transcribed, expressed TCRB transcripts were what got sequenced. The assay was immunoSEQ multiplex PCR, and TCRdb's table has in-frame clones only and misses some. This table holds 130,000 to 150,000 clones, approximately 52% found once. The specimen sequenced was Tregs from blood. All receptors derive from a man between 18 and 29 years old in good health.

CDR3 sequence reads: CASSLSGYNEQFF. CDR3 DNA sequence: TGCGCCAGCAGCCTTAGCGGATACAATGAGCAGTTCTTC. The chain has TRBV5-1 and TRBJ2-1, with D perhaps TRBD2 (6 bases). The V gene's germline CDR1 is SGHRS and CDR2 YFSETQ. Trimming took off 4 bases at V and 4 bases at J, with 9 bases between the two ends. This CDR3 has 13 residues. The whole variable domain, filled in from reference TRBV5-1 and TRBJ2-1, reads KAGVTQTPRYLIKTRGQQVTLSCSPISGHRSVSWYQQTPGQGLQFLFEYFSETQRNKGNFPGRFSGRQFSNSRSEMNVSTLELGDSALYLCASSLSGYNEQFFGPGTRLTVL.

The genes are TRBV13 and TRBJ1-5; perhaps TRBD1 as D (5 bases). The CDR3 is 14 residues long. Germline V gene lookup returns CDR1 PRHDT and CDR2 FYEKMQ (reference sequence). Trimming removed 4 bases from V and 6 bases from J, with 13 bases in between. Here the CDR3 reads CASSYSGPGQPQHF. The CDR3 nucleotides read TGTGCCAGCAGCTACTCAGGGCCTGGTCAGCCCCAGCATTTT.

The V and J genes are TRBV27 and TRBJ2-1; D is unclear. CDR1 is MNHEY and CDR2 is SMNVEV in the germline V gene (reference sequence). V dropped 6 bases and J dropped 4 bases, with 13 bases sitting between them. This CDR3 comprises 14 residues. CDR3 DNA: TGTGCCAGCAGCTTTACTCACCCTTACAATGAGCAGTTCTTC. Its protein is CASSFTHPYNEQFF.

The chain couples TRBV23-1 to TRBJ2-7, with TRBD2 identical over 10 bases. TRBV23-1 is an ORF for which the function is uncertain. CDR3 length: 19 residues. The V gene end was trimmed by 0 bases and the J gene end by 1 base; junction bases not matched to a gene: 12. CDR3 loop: CASSQSRRKREGRSYEQYF. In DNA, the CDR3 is TGCGCCAGCAGTCAATCGAGAAGAAAGCGGGAGGGCAGATCCTACGAGCAGTACTTC.

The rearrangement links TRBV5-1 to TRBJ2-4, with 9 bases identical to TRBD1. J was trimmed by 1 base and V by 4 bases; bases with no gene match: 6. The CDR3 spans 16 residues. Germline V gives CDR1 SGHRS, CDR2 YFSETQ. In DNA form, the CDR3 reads TGCGCCAGCAGCATCTTCGGACAGGGGGCCAAAAACATTCAGTACTTC. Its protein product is CASSIFGQGAKNIQYF.

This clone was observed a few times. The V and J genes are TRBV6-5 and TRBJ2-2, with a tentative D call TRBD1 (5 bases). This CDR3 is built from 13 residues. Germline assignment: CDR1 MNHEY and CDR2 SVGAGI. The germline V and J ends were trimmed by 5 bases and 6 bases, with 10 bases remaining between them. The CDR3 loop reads CASSTSQAGELFF. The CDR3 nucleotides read TGTGCCAGCAGTACCTCACAGGCCGGGGAGCTGTTTTTT.

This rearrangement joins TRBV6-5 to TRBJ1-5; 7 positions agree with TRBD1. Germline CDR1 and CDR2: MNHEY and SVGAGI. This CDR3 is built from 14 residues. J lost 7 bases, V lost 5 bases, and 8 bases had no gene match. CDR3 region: CASSRGTGVQPQHF. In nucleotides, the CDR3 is TGTGCCAGCAGTAGGGGAACAGGGGTCCAGCCCCAGCATTTT.